The rows below give T cell receptor beta chains drawn from one sample of a study of T cells after yellow fever vaccination. One entry per CDR3 protein results from TCRdb running MiXCR on the 5' RACE reads. The sample has 500,000 to 650,000 distinct CDR3 sequences; about 15% are singletons. The material was PBMCs, obtained roughly 5 days after the first yellow fever vaccination. The origin of the receptors is a man younger than 35 who received the YFV17D yellow fever vaccine. CDR3s include the opening cysteine and the closing phenylalanine or tryptophan. The D gene is left open where the match is weak. Size values are once, few and many counts, or a class for expanded clones, and some rows have none.

>TRBJ2-2|14|.|TRBV4-1|few
CASSRSGDTGELFF
TGCGCCAGCAGCCGGTCGGGAGACACCGGGGAGCTGTTTTTT
>TRBJ1-4|12|.|TRBV20-1|.
CSARGPAEKLFF
TGCAGTGCTAGAGGGCCGGCCGAAAAACTGTTTTTT
>TRBJ1-1|13|.|TRBV7-2|.
CASSPTKETEAFF
TGTGCCAGCAGCCCCACAAAGGAGACTGAAGCTTTCTTT
>TRBJ2-3|13|TRBD2|TRBV14|few
CASSPRTSATQYF
TGTGCCAGCAGCCCCCGGACTAGCGCGACGCAGTATTTT
>TRBJ1-5|12|.|TRBV10-3|.
CAISDYNQPQHF
TGTGCCATCAGCGACTACAATCAGCCCCAGCATTTT
>TRBJ2-7|15|TRBD2|TRBV7-2|.
CASTPKRGAGYEQYF
TGTGCCAGCACCCCTAAGCGGGGGGCCGGCTACGAGCAGTACTTC
>TRBJ1-3|15|.|TRBV7-2|.
CASSTETGRTNTIYF
TGTGCCAGCAGCACAGAAACAGGGAGGACAAACACCATATATTTT
>TRBJ1-4|13|.|TRBV20-1|.
CSARAERVEKLFF
TGCAGTGCTAGAGCTGAGAGGGTTGAGAAACTGTTTTTT
>TRBJ1-5|16|.|TRBV2|.
CASSGLAREWNQPQHF
TGTGCCAGCAGTGGTCTAGCCAGGGAATGGAATCAGCCCCAGCATTTT
>TRBJ2-3|18|TRBD2|TRBV11-2|.
CASSQFKGLAGSTDTQYF
TGTGCCAGCAGCCAATTCAAGGGGCTAGCGGGATCCACAGATACGCAGTATTTT
>TRBJ1-6|14|.|TRBV7-5|.
CISVPEASNSPLHF
.
>TRBJ2-1|18|.|TRBV7-3|.
CASSCRWVYRNKNNEQFF
TGTGCCAGCAGCTGTCGTTGGGTGTACCGAAATAAGAACAATGAGCAGTTCTTC
>TRBJ2-7|14|.|TRBV6-1|.
CASSAGIGPYEQYF
TGTGCCAGCAGTGCAGGGATCGGTCCCTACGAGCAGTACTTC
>TRBJ2-7|14|TRBD1|TRBV27|.
CASSRTGMTYEQYF
TGTGCCAGCAGTCGGACAGGGATGACCTACGAGCAGTACTTC
>TRBJ2-7|16|TRBD2|TRBV10-3|few
CAISGGLADSSYEQYF
TGTGCCATCAGTGGGGGACTAGCCGACAGCTCCTACGAGCAGTACTTC
>TRBJ1-3|19|.|TRBV4-3|.
CASSQNPGRGYSTGNTIYF
TGCGCCAGCAGCCAGAACCCCGGCCGGGGCTACTCTACCGGAAACACCATATATTTT
>TRBJ1-1|14|.|TRBV5-1|few
CASSPLKGGNEAFF
TGCGCCAGCAGCCCTTTGAAGGGGGGAAACGAAGCTTTCTTT
>TRBJ2-3|12|TRBD2|TRBV6-5|few
CACHGRADTQYF
TGTGCCTGTCACGGGAGGGCAGATACGCAGTATTTT
>TRBJ1-2|15|TRBD1|TRBV5-6|.
CAGGQGASLDYGYTF
TGTGCCGGAGGACAGGGGGCAAGTCTAGACTATGGCTACACCTTC
>TRBJ2-3|14|.|TRBV9|.
CASNSWTSTDTQYF
TGTGCCAGCAATTCATGGACTAGCACAGATACGCAGTATTTT
>TRBJ1-3|14|.|TRBV12-3/TRBV12-4|.
CASSRNRVGNTIYF
TGTGCCAGCAGTCGTAACAGGGTTGGAAACACCATATATTTT
>TRBJ2-5|17|TRBD2|TRBV12-3/TRBV12-4|.
CASSFGLAVTLPETQYF
TGTGCCAGCAGTTTCGGACTAGCGGTTACGCTGCCAGAGACCCAGTACTTC
>TRBJ2-2|14|.|TRBV29-1|.
CSVRGGQNTGELFF
TGCAGCGTTAGGGGGGGCCAGAACACCGGGGAGCTGTTTTTT
>TRBJ1-1|12|TRBD1|TRBV7-2|.
CASSFTGDEAFF
TGTGCCAGCAGCTTTACAGGGGATGAAGCTTTCTTT
>TRBJ1-1|14|.|TRBV19|.
CASRGDRPNTEAFF
TGTGCCAGTAGAGGGGACCGACCGAACACTGAAGCTTTCTTT
>TRBJ1-2|13|.|TRBV7-9|few
CASSRDGSYGYTF
TGTGCCAGCAGCCGGGACGGATCCTATGGCTACACCTTC
>TRBJ1-1|13|.|TRBV11-2|many
CASSTTENTEAFF
TGTGCCAGCAGCACGACTGAGAACACTGAAGCTTTCTTT
>TRBJ2-3|14|.|TRBV5-1|many
CASSLGAGADTQYF
TGCGCCAGCAGCTTAGGGGCGGGGGCCGATACGCAGTATTTT
>TRBJ2-1|15|TRBD2|TRBV20-1|many
CSARDPRGGYNEQFF
TGCAGTGCTAGAGATCCTCGCGGGGGGTACAATGAGCAGTTCTTC
>TRBJ1-6|16|.|TRBV7-8|few
CASSLHRLPYNSPLHF
TGTGCCAGCAGCTTACACAGGCTACCGTATAATTCACCCCTCCACTTT
>TRBJ1-6|18|.|TRBV5-1|.
CASSLAGVTRSYNSPLHF
TGCGCCAGCAGCTTGGCCGGGGTAACGAGGTCCTATAATTCACCCCTCCACTTT
>TRBJ1-5|14|.|TRBV4-1|.
CASSYRDIREPQHF
TGCGCCAGCAGCTACCGGGACATTCGCGAGCCCCAGCATTTT
>TRBJ2-3|15|TRBD2|TRBV7-8|few
CASSWTSGVIDTQYF
TGTGCCAGCAGTTGGACTAGCGGGGTCATAGATACGCAGTATTTT
>TRBJ2-7|13|TRBD1|TRBV30|.
CAWSRQGSYEQYF
TGTGCCTGGAGTAGACAGGGGTCCTACGAGCAGTACTTC
>TRBJ1-1|16|.|TRBV15|.
CATSSPQARMTTEAFF
TGTGCCACCAGCAGCCCCCAGGCACGTATGACCACTGAAGCTTTCTTT
>TRBJ2-5|14|.|TRBV20-1|few
CSASQNLPQETQYF
TGCAGTGCTAGCCAGAATCTTCCCCAAGAGACCCAGTACTTC
>TRBJ1-1|12|.|TRBV20-1|few
CSTHDPNTEAFF
TGCAGTACTCACGACCCGAACACTGAAGCTTTCTTT
>TRBJ1-6|17|TRBD1|TRBV7-8|few
CASSADRGRMYNSPLHF
TGTGCCAGCAGCGCCGACAGGGGGCGAATGTATAATTCACCCCTCCACTTT
>TRBJ2-4|15|.|TRBV5-1|.
CASTNLEDRRDIQYF
TGCGCCAGCACAAATTTGGAGGACCGGAGGGACATTCAGTACTTC
>TRBJ2-6|17|TRBD1|TRBV2|.
CASSEWTGSSGANVLTF
TGTGCCAGCAGTGAATGGACAGGGAGTTCGGGGGCCAACGTCCTGACTTTC
>TRBJ2-1|14|.|TRBV10-3|.
CAISGQVSYNEQFF
TGTGCCATCAGTGGACAGGTCTCCTACAATGAGCAGTTCTTC
>TRBJ2-1|15|.|TRBV5-1|few
CASSLKQGRDNEQFF
TGCGCCAGCAGCTTGAAACAGGGGAGGGACAATGAGCAGTTCTTC
>TRBJ1-2|13|.|TRBV28|few
CASSFQSRTGYTF
TGTGCCAGCAGTTTCCAATCACGAACCGGCTACACCTTC
>TRBJ2-7|15|.|TRBV5-1|.
CASSLVGRGPYEQYF
TGCGCCAGCAGCTTGGTTGGACGGGGACCCTACGAGCAGTACTTC
>TRBJ2-3|17|.|TRBV11-2|few
CASSPSPQGEGTDTQYF
TGTGCCAGCAGCCCCTCACCCCAGGGGGAGGGCACAGATACGCAGTATTTT
>TRBJ1-1|13|.|TRBV6-2/TRBV6-3|few
CASSLSQRLEAFF
TGTGCCAGCAGTTTGTCACAGCGGCTGGAAGCTTTCTTT